This T cell receptor beta chain was sequenced for a study of blood T cell repertoires in COVID-19. The V end lost 5 bases, the J end lost 3 bases, and 11 bases lay between the germline ends. This CDR3 is built from 13 residues. Germline values: CDR1 MNHEY, CDR2 SMNVEV (reference sequence). Profiling relied on immunoSEQ multiplex PCR, and the TCRdb table lists in-frame clones only, not all of them. The top ten clones hold 0.8% to 0.9% of a sample with about 420,000 clones, roughly 89% of them seen once. This receptor was taken from a man younger than 30 with COVID-19, enrolled during active disease. The chain recombines TRBV27 with TRBJ2-7; weak D call: TRBD2 (5 bases). Sequenced input: peripheral blood. The chain's CDR3 is CASSTRAGYEQYF. The CDR3, as DNA: TGTGCCAGCAGTACCCGTGCGGGCTACGAGCAGTACTTC.